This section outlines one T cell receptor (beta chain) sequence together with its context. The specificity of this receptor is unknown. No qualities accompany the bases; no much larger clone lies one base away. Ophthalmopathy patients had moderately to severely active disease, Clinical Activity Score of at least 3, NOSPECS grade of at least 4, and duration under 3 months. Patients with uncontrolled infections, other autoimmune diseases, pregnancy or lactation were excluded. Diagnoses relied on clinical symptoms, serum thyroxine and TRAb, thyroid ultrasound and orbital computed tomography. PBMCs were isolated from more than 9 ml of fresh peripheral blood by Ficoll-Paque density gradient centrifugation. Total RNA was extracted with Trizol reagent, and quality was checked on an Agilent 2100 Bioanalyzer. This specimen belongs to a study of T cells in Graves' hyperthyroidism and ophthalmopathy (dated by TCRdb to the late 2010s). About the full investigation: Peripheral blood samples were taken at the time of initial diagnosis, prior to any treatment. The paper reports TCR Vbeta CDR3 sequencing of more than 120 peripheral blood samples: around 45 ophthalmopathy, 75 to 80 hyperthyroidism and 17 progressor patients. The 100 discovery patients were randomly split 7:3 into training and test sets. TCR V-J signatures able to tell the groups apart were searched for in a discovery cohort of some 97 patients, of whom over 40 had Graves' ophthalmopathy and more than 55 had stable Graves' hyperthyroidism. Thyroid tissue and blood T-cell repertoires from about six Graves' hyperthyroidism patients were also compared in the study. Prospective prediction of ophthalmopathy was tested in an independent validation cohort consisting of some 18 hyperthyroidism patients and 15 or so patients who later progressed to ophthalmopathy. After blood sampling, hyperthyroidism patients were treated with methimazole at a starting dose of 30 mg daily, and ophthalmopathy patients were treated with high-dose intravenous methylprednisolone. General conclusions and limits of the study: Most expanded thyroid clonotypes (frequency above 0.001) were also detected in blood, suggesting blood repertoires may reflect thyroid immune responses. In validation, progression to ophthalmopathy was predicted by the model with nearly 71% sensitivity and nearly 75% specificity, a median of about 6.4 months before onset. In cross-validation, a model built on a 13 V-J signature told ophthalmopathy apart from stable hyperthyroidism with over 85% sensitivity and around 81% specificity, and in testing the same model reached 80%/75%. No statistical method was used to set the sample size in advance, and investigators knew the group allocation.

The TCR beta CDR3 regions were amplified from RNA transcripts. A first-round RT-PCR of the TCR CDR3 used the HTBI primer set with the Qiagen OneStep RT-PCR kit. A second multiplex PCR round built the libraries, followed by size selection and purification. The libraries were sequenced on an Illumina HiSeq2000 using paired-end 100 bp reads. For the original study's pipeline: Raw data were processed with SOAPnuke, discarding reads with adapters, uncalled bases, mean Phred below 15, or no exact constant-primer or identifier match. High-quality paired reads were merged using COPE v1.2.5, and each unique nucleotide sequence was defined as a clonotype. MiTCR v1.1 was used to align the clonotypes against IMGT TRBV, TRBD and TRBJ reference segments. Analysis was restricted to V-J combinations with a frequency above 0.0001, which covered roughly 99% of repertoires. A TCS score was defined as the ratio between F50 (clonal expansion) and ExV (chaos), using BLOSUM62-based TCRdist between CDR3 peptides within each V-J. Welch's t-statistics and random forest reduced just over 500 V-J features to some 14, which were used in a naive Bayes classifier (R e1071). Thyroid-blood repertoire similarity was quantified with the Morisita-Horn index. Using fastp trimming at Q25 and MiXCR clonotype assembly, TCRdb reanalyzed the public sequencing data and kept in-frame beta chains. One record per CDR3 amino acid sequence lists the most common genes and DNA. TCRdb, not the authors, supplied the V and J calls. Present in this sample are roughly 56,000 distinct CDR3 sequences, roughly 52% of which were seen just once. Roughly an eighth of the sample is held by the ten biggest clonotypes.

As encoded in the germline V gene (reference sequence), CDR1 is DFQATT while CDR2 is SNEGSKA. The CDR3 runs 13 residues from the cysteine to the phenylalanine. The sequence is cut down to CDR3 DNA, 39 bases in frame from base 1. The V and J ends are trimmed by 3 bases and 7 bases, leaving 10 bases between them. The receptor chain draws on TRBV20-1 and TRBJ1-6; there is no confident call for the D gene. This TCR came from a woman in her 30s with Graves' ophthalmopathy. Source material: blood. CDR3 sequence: CSARVSGNSPLHF. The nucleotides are TGCAGTGCTAGGGTTAGCGGGAATTCACCCCTCCACTTT.